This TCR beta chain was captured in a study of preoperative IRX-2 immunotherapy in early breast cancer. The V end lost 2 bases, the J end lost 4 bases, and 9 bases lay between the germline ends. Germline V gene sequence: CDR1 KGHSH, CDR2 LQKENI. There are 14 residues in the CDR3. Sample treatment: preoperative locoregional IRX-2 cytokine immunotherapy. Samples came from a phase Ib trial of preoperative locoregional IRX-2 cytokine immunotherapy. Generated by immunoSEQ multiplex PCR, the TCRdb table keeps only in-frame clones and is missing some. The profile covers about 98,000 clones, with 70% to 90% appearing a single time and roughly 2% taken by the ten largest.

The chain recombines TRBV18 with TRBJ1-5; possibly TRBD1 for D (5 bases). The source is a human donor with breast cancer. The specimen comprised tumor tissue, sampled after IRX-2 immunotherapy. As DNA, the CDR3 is TGTGCCAGCTCACCAACCCAGGGTAATCAGCCCCAGCATTTT. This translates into CASSPTQGNQPQHF.